This passage covers 31 T cell receptor beta chains from one sample sequenced in a study of beta chain features in type 1 diabetes. Investigators reverse transcribed all isolated RNA, so they sequenced expressed TCRB transcripts. Some clones are missing from TCRdb's copy, which holds only in-frame ones; the method was immunoSEQ multiplex PCR. Here the sample spans about 230,000 clones, 9.6% being singletons. Sequences were obtained from naive CD4+ T cells from blood. Receptors were obtained from a woman younger than 30 in good health.

V and J are TRBV2 and TRBJ1-2; TRBD1 might be the D (5 bases). Germline lookup yields CDR1 SNHLY and CDR2 FYNNEI. The CDR3 has 13 residues. V dropped 6 bases and J dropped 2 bases, with 10 bases sitting between them. CDR3 coding DNA: TGTGCCAGCAGCGTTGACAGCAACTATGGCTACACCTTC. Translated: CASSVDSNYGYTF. The complete variable domain, with remaining parts taken from reference TRBV2 and TRBJ1-2, reads EPEVTQTPSHQVTQMGQEVILRCVPISNHLYFYWYRQILGQKVEFLVSFYNNEISEKSEIFDDQFSVERPDGSNFTLKIRSTKLEDSAMYFCASSVDSNYGYTFGSGTRLTVV.

This clone has more than one count but fewer than ten. This chain connects TRBV29-1 to TRBJ1-2; maybe TRBD1 (6 bases). The CDR3 sequence is 14 residues long. Trimming pared 6 bases from V and 3 bases from J, leaving 17 bases between. Per the germline V gene, CDR1 is SQVTM and CDR2 is ANQGSEA. The CDR3 sequence is CSVWGGAGDYGYTF. As DNA, the CDR3 is TGCAGCGTGTGGGGAGGGGCAGGGGACTATGGCTACACCTTC.

There are a few counts of this clone. This sequence joins TRBV5-1 and TRBJ2-7; 7 nucleotides line up with TRBD2. The junction had 7 bases not matched to a gene; V was cut back by 7 bases and J by 3 bases. This CDR3 is built from 13 residues. Germline CDR1 reads SGHRS; CDR2 reads YFSETQ. CDR3: CASHLGGGYEQYF. CDR3 DNA sequence: TGCGCCAGCCACCTGGGCGGGGGCTACGAGCAGTACTTC.

This clone has only a few counts. The J gene is TRBJ2-1, the V gene TRBV29-1, with D possibly being TRBD1 (5 bases). CDR1 and CDR2 (germline): SQVTM, ANQGSEA. This CDR3 has 14 residues. Trimming cost V 7 bases and J 8 bases, with 21 bases left between them. CDR3 DNA: TGCAGCGCAACGACAAGTCAGGGCCGATATGAGCAGTTCTTC. Encoded protein: CSATTSQGRYEQFF.

This chain connects TRBV7-6 to TRBJ2-3; 9 bases match TRBD2. J gave up 10 bases and V 0 bases, and 11 bases lay outside the gene matches. Per the germline V gene, CDR1 is SGHVS and CDR2 is FNYEAQ. This CDR3 is 16 amino acids long. For the CDR3, the DNA is TGTGCCAGCAGCTTAGCGCCTAGCGGGGACCGAACGGCGCAGTATTTT. Its translation is CASSLAPSGDRTAQYF.

This clone was seen a handful of times. The V and J genes are TRBV28 and TRBJ2-4, with D possibly being TRBD1 (5 bases). The CDR3 extends over 14 amino acids. The V end lost 8 bases, the J end lost 2 bases, and 13 bases lay between the germline ends. Germline V gene lookup returns CDR1 MDHEN and CDR2 SYDVKM. The CDR3 DNA reads TGTGCCAGCTCCGAGGCAGGGTCCAAAAACATTCAGTACTTC. Translated, it gives CASSEAGSKNIQYF.

This clone was observed a handful of times. The chain carries TRBV18 and TRBJ1-4; D is uncertain. The V end lost 2 bases, the J end lost 8 bases, and 12 bases lay between the germline ends. From germline, CDR1 is KGHSH and CDR2 LQKENI. The CDR3 runs to 14 residues. CDR3 DNA: TGTGCCAGCTCACCAAGGCAGGTGAAGGAAAAACTGTTTTTT. Translating gives CASSPRQVKEKLFF. Drawing the rest from reference TRBV18 and TRBJ1-4, the complete variable domain is NAGVMQNPRHLVRRRGQEARLRCSPMKGHSHVYWYRQLPEEGLKFMVYLQKENIIDESGMPKERFSAEFPKEGPSILRIQQVVRGDSAAYFCASSPRQVKEKLFFGSGTQLSVL.

This clone was seen only a few times. The chain joins TRBV30 to TRBJ1-1; TRBD1 is a possible D gene (5 bases). The CDR3 totals 11 residues. Trimming shortened V by 4 bases and J by 4 bases, and 7 bases separated the two germline ends. Germline assignment: CDR1 GTSNPN and CDR2 SVGIG (reference sequence). In DNA, the CDR3 is TGTGCCTGGACTAGGGGCACTGAAGCTTTCTTT. Its protein is CAWTRGTEAFF.

This clone was seen only a few times. The J gene is TRBJ2-7, the V gene TRBV5-4, with 7 bases fitting TRBD1. The CDR3 extends over 14 amino acids. The V gene's germline CDR1 is SGHNT and CDR2 YYREEE (reference sequence). V trimming: 4 bases; J trimming: 2 bases; junction bases outside the gene matches: 6. CDR3: CASSPPGQTYEQYF. In DNA, the CDR3 is TGTGCCAGCAGCCCACCGGGACAGACCTACGAGCAGTACTTC.

This clone was detected only a few times. The CDR3 DNA reads TGTGCCTGGAGTGTACCGACAGGGGTTTACAATGAGCAGTTCTTC. Encoded protein: CAWSVPTGVYNEQFF. V and J are TRBV30 and TRBJ2-1, with 8 positions matching TRBD1. CDR3 size: 15 residues. Germline values: CDR1 GTSNPN, CDR2 SVGIG (reference sequence). Germline trimming cut 0 bases from V and 4 bases from J; bases unmatched to any gene: 5.

The table lists this clone with a few counts. This rearrangement joins TRBV5-1 to TRBJ2-1; 7 bases fit TRBD2. The V gene's germline CDR1 is SGHRS and CDR2 YFSETQ. CDR3 size: 14 residues. With V trimmed by 3 bases and J by 5 bases, 5 bases remained unmatched. In DNA form, the CDR3 reads TGCGCCAGCAGCTCCATGGGAGGGGACAATGAGCAGTTCTTC. It translates to CASSSMGGDNEQFF. Complete variable domain (other parts from reference TRBV5-1 and TRBJ2-1): KAGVTQTPRYLIKTRGQQVTLSCSPISGHRSVSWYQQTPGQGLQFLFEYFSETQRNKGNFPGRFSGRQFSNSRSEMNVSTLELGDSALYLCASSSMGGDNEQFFGPGTRLTVL.

The gene calls are TRBV27 and TRBJ2-2, with 7 bases that match TRBD2. This CDR3 region has 15 residues. The V and J ends lost 6 bases and 6 bases, in that order; junction bases with no gene match: 10. The germline V gene encodes CDR1 MNHEY and CDR2 SMNVEV (reference sequence). The CDR3 sequence is CASRMGRGTPGELFF. The CDR3 bases are TGTGCCAGCAGAATGGGGCGGGGGACTCCCGGGGAGCTGTTTTTT.

The rearrangement joins TRBV4-1 to TRBJ1-3; D might be TRBD1 (5 bases). The V end lost 0 bases, the J end lost 4 bases, and 13 bases lay between the germline ends. The CDR3 contains 16 residues. Germline V gene data show CDR1 as MGHRA and CDR2 as YSYEKL. This chain's CDR3 is CASSQDLQGLGNTIYF. As DNA, the CDR3 is TGCGCCAGCAGCCAAGATCTCCAGGGCTTAGGAAACACCATATATTTT.

V gene TRBV4-2 combines with J gene TRBJ2-5; TRBD2 aligns across 12 bases. The CDR3 is 15 amino acids. Germline V gives CDR1 LGHNA, CDR2 YNFKEQ. Trimming cost V 4 bases and J 5 bases; bases outside gene matches: 5. The CDR3 nucleotides read TGTGCCAGCAGCCCCCTAGCGGGGGGGCGGGAGACCCAGTACTTC. Protein product: CASSPLAGGRETQYF.

The V call is TRBV2, the J call TRBJ1-2, with D hard to call. The CDR3 covers 18 residues. V shed 6 bases and J shed 0 bases, with 23 bases lying between them. The germline V gene has CDR1 SNHLY and CDR2 FYNNEI. CDR3 in amino acids: CASRPREVTPITNYGYTF. The CDR3 DNA is TGTGCCAGCAGGCCTCGGGAGGTGACACCCATCACTAACTATGGCTACACCTTC.

There are a few counts of this clone. The chain combines TRBV7-3 with TRBJ2-1, with 8 positions matching TRBD2. With V trimmed by 3 bases and J by 7 bases, 8 bases remained unmatched. Germline V lookup: CDR1 SGHTA, CDR2 FQGTGA. The CDR3 has 15 amino acids. The CDR3 region has the DNA TGTGCCAGCAGCTTCGGGTGGCGGGGGGTTAATGAGCAGTTCTTC. Translating gives CASSFGWRGVNEQFF.

The chain uses TRBV6-6 and TRBJ1-5, with 7 bases aligning to TRBD1. V lost 2 bases, J lost 9 bases, and 13 bases stayed unmatched. CDR1 and CDR2 from the germline V gene are MNHNY and SVGAGI (reference sequence). CDR3 size: 16 residues. As DNA, the CDR3 is TGTGCCAGCAGTTACGATCGGGACAGTCTCTCCCGGCCCCAGCATTTT. Translating it yields CASSYDRDSLSRPQHF.

This chain links TRBV5-8 with TRBJ2-1, with a weak D call TRBD1 (7 bases). CDR3 length: 15 residues. The germline V and J ends were trimmed by 1 base and 2 bases, with 10 bases remaining between them. Germline-derived CDR1 and CDR2 are SGHTS and YDEGEE. The CDR3 here is CASSLQGGAYNEQFF. DNA for the CDR3: TGTGCCAGCAGCTTGCAGGGGGGCGCCTACAATGAGCAGTTCTTC.

This clone came up a few times. The chain employs TRBV2 and TRBJ2-7; TRBD1 might be the D (6 bases). CDR1 is SNHLY and CDR2 is FYNNEI in the germline V gene. Trimming left V 6 bases short and J 2 bases short, with 20 bases between. The CDR3 sequence is 16 residues long. CDR3 sequence (DNA): TGTGCCAGCAGCCCAACCAGGGCCACAGGGCCCTACGAGCAGTACTTC. This translates into CASSPTRATGPYEQYF.

The chain employs TRBV7-8 and TRBJ2-7; D might be TRBD2 (6 bases). Germline CDR1 and CDR2: SGHVS and FQNEAQ. With 6 bases removed from V and 5 bases from J, the gap between germline ends came to 17 bases. The CDR3 has 14 amino acids. CDR3 sequence: CASRPRGGWDEQYF. The CDR3 nucleotides are TGTGCCAGCAGGCCCCGTGGAGGGTGGGACGAGCAGTACTTC.

This clone was counted a few times. This chain uses TRBV15 with TRBJ2-5; no reliable D call. CDR1 is LNHNV, CDR2 YYDKDF, per germline (reference sequence). CDR3 length equals 13 residues. Trimming stripped 8 bases from V and 2 bases from J, with 12 bases between. The CDR3 nucleotides are TGTGCCACCTCTAGTTGGCGTCAAGAGACCCAGTACTTC. It is translated as CATSSWRQETQYF. Variable domain in full (rest from reference TRBV15 and TRBJ2-5): DAMVIQNPRYQVTQFGKPVTLSCSQTLNHNVMYWYQQKSSQAPKLLFHYYDKDFNNEADTPDNFQSRRPNTSFCFLDIRSPGLGDTAMYLCATSSWRQETQYFGPGTRLLVL.

The V call is TRBV11-1, the J call TRBJ2-6, with 7 bases fitting TRBD2. This CDR3 has 15 residues. Germline CDR1 SGHAT, CDR2 FQDESV (reference sequence). Trimming removed 5 bases from V and 2 bases from J; junction bases left unmatched: 3. The CDR3, as DNA: TGTGCCAGCAGCCGGACTAGAGCTGGGGCCAACGTCCTGACTTTC. As protein: CASSRTRAGANVLTF. Full variable domain (remainder filled in from reference TRBV11-1 and TRBJ2-6): EAEVAQSPRYKITEKSQAVAFWCDPISGHATLYWYRQILGQGPELLVQFQDESVVDDSQLPKDRFSAERLKGVDSTLKIQPAELGDSAMYLCASSRTRAGANVLTFGAGSRLTVL.

This clone was found a few times. In DNA form, the CDR3 reads TGTGCCAGCAGCTTAGAGCGGCCAGGGGGTCTAGTAAGGGACACTGAAGCTTTCTTT. Translated, it gives CASSLERPGGLVRDTEAFF. The rearrangement links TRBV5-4 to TRBJ1-1, with TRBD1 matching over 7 bases. J lost 3 bases, V lost 2 bases, and 19 bases had no gene match. Germline CDR1 and CDR2: SGHNT and YYREEE (reference sequence). The CDR3 covers 19 residues.

Ten or more counts support this clone. This chain uses TRBV7-9 with TRBJ2-1, with a possible D match to TRBD2 (6 bases). Deletions cut 2 bases from V and 8 bases from J, with 19 bases between. The CDR3 spans 16 residues. Germline CDR1 and CDR2: SEHNR and FQNEAQ (reference sequence). As DNA, the CDR3 is TGTGCCAGCAGCTTACTGCGGGGCCCTCTCCGGGATGAGCAGTTCTTC. As protein: CASSLLRGPLRDEQFF.

J is TRBJ1-2 and V is TRBV6-6; D is uncertain. V lost 0 bases and J lost 6, with 8 bases in between. The CDR3 length is 13 residues. Germline V CDR1 and CDR2: MNHNY, SVGAGI (reference sequence). For the CDR3, the DNA is TGTGCCAGCAGTTACTCGACCGAGGATGGCTACACCTTC. The encoded protein is CASSYSTEDGYTF.

V gene TRBV4-1 combines with J gene TRBJ1-2, with 8 bases identical to TRBD1. V lost 1 base, J lost 2 bases, and 6 bases stayed unmatched. The CDR3 loop spans 16 amino acids. Germline-derived CDR1 and CDR2 are MGHRA and YSYEKL. CDR3 region: CASSQARTGSNYGYTF. The CDR3, as DNA: TGCGCCAGCAGCCAAGCGCGGACAGGGTCCAACTATGGCTACACCTTC.

This clone was observed a handful of times. CDR3 DNA sequence: TGTGCCTGGACTAGCGGGGTTAGCACAGATACGCAGTATTTT. Translation: CAWTSGVSTDTQYF. The V call is TRBV30, the J call TRBJ2-3; the match to TRBD2 covers 9 bases. Germline CDR1 is GTSNPN and CDR2 is SVGIG (reference sequence). The CDR3 is 14 amino acids. The ends lost 4 bases at V and 0 bases at J; junction bases unmatched: 2.

This clone was picked up a small number of times. The CDR3 nucleotides are TGCGCCAGCAGCTTAACAGGGGGCCCTAGCTACGAGCAGTACTTC. This codes for CASSLTGGPSYEQYF. The chain joins TRBV5-1 to TRBJ2-7; 9 nucleotides agree with TRBD1. The V segment lost 2 bases and the J segment 3 bases; nucleotides outside the gene matches: 6. The CDR3 runs to 15 residues. Germline V gives CDR1 SGHRS, CDR2 YFSETQ.

The rearrangement links TRBV7-9 to TRBJ1-6; TRBD1 aligns across 9 bases. Germline values: CDR1 SEHNR, CDR2 FQNEAQ (reference sequence). This CDR3 region has 17 residues. V shed 5 bases and J 9 bases; nucleotides not matched to a gene: 14. CDR3 amino acids: CASSRSIGTGPGSPLHF. In DNA form, the CDR3 reads TGTGCCAGCAGCAGAAGTATCGGGACAGGGCCGGGTTCACCCCTCCACTTT.

This clone was picked up a small number of times. The V call is TRBV7-6, the J call TRBJ2-3; 10 bases match TRBD1. V lost 3 bases, J lost 5 bases, and 2 bases stayed unmatched. This CDR3 has 14 amino acids. CDR1 and CDR2 (germline): SGHVS, FNYEAQ. CDR3 region: CASSFGTGEDTQYF. DNA of the CDR3: TGTGCCAGCAGCTTTGGGACAGGGGAAGATACGCAGTATTTT.

This clone has just a few counts. This sequence joins TRBV21-1 and TRBJ1-6; the D call in the table, TRBD1, was not verified against the DNA. TRBV21-1 is shown as a pseudogene. There are 16 residues in the CDR3. The CDR3 bases are TGTGCCAGCAGCAAGTTATTGGGCCCGAGCATTTCACCCCTCCACTTT. This sequence encodes CASSKLLGPSISPLHF.